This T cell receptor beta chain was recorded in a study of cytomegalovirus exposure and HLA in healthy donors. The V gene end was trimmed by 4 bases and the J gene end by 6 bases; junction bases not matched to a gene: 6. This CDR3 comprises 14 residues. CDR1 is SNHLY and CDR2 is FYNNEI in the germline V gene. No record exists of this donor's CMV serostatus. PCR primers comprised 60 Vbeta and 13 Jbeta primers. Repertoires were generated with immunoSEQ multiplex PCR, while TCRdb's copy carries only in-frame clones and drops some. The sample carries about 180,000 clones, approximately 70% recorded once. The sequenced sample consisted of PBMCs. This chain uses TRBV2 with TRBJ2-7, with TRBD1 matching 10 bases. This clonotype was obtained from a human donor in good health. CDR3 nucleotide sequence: TGTGCCAGCAGTGGTCCGACAGGGGGCCTCGAGCAGTACTTC. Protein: CASSGPTGGLEQYF.